Listed below are T cell receptor beta chains from one sample, sequenced in a study of response to subunit inactivated influenza vaccine. TCRdb called the RT-PCR reads again in MiXCR, with one record for every CDR3 protein. The sample lists about 180,000 distinct CDR3 sequences, around 9.2% occurring once. Material: non-naive T cells sorted from PBMCs, obtained on the day of vaccination. These receptors were taken from a man in his fifties or sixties who received an inactivated influenza vaccine. Both conserved end residues are part of each CDR3. A D gene is named only where the DNA matches it firmly. A clone size is listed for some rows: how often the clone was seen (once, few, many), or a class if it is expanded.

CDR3nt: TGTGCCAGCAGTTGGGCAGGGCAGGGGGCCTATGGCTACACCTTC; CDR3aa: CASSWAGQGAYGYTF; abundance: many; j_gene: TRBJ1-2; len: 15; d_gene: TRBD1; v_gene: TRBV6-5
CDR3nt: TGCAGTGCGGGGGAATCAGGGGTGAGCAATCAGCCCCAGCATTTT; CDR3aa: CSAGESGVSNQPQHF; abundance: few; j_gene: TRBJ1-5; len: 15; d_gene: .; v_gene: TRBV20-1
CDR3nt: TGCAGTGCTACGCAGGGGGAGATCGGGGAAAAACTGTTTTTT; CDR3aa: CSATQGEIGEKLFF; abundance: many; j_gene: TRBJ1-4; len: 14; d_gene: TRBD1; v_gene: TRBV20-1
CDR3nt: TGTGCCAGCTCACCCCGACCCCGCGGGGGTACCCAAGAGACCCAGTACTTC; CDR3aa: CASSPRPRGGTQETQYF; abundance: .; j_gene: TRBJ2-5; len: 17; d_gene: TRBD2; v_gene: TRBV18
CDR3nt: TGTGCCAGCAGAGGGTACAGGAATTCACCCCTCCACTTT; CDR3aa: CASRGYRNSPLHF; abundance: many; j_gene: TRBJ1-6; len: 13; d_gene: .; v_gene: TRBV28
CDR3nt: TGCGCCAGCAGCTTGCAGGACCGCACTGAAGCTTTCTTT; CDR3aa: CASSLQDRTEAFF; abundance: many; j_gene: TRBJ1-1; len: 13; d_gene: .; v_gene: TRBV5-1
CDR3nt: TGCGCCAGCAGTTTAGGGAACAATCAGCCCCAGCATTTT; CDR3aa: CASSLGNNQPQHF; abundance: few; j_gene: TRBJ1-5; len: 13; d_gene: .; v_gene: TRBV10-2
CDR3nt: TGCAGTGCTAGAGATATAAACAGACCCTATGGCTACACCTTC; CDR3aa: CSARDINRPYGYTF; abundance: many; j_gene: TRBJ1-2; len: 14; d_gene: .; v_gene: TRBV20-1
CDR3nt: TGTGCCAGCAGCTCTGGACAGGTCTACACCGGGGAGCTGTTTTTT; CDR3aa: CASSSGQVYTGELFF; abundance: .; j_gene: TRBJ2-2; len: 15; d_gene: TRBD1; v_gene: TRBV7-2
CDR3nt: TGTGCCAGCAGCGGGACAGCCTACGAGCAGTACTTC; CDR3aa: CASSGTAYEQYF; abundance: many; j_gene: TRBJ2-7; len: 12; d_gene: TRBD1; v_gene: TRBV6-6
CDR3nt: TGTGCCAGCAGTTTTTCGCCGGGACAGGGGGCTTACGAGCAGTACTTC; CDR3aa: CASSFSPGQGAYEQYF; abundance: .; j_gene: TRBJ2-7; len: 16; d_gene: TRBD1; v_gene: TRBV28
CDR3nt: TGCAGCGTAGGGACAGGGGGCGAGCAGTACTTC; CDR3aa: CSVGTGGEQYF; abundance: .; j_gene: TRBJ2-7; len: 11; d_gene: TRBD1; v_gene: TRBV29-1
CDR3nt: TGTGCCAGCAGCGGCCTTTGGGGAGACACTGAAGCTTTCTTT; CDR3aa: CASSGLWGDTEAFF; abundance: .; j_gene: TRBJ1-1; len: 14; d_gene: .; v_gene: TRBV3-1
CDR3nt: TGCAGTGCTATAGGGGCCCCCATGAACACTGAAGCTTTCTTT; CDR3aa: CSAIGAPMNTEAFF; abundance: few; j_gene: TRBJ1-1; len: 14; d_gene: .; v_gene: TRBV20-1
CDR3nt: TGCAGTGCTAGTAGGAGGGTAAAGAGGAACACCGGGGAGCTGTTTTTT; CDR3aa: CSASRRVKRNTGELFF; abundance: many; j_gene: TRBJ2-2; len: 16; d_gene: .; v_gene: TRBV20-1
CDR3nt: TGCGCCAGCTCGCGGGGGGGCTGGGCAGATACGCAGTATTTT; CDR3aa: CASSRGGWADTQYF; abundance: .; j_gene: TRBJ2-3; len: 14; d_gene: TRBD2; v_gene: TRBV5-1
CDR3nt: TGTGCCAGCAGCTGGGGGACTAGCGGGGGGCAAGAGACCCAGTACTTC; CDR3aa: CASSWGTSGGQETQYF; abundance: few; j_gene: TRBJ2-5; len: 16; d_gene: TRBD2; v_gene: TRBV7-2
CDR3nt: TGTGCCAGCAGCTTAGGTCGTGGGGACAGGGGGGACTACGAGCAGTACTTC; CDR3aa: CASSLGRGDRGDYEQYF; abundance: few; j_gene: TRBJ2-7; len: 17; d_gene: TRBD1; v_gene: TRBV7-9
CDR3nt: TGTGCCACCAGTGATATAACTGGTCCGAACAATGAGCAGTTCTTC; CDR3aa: CATSDITGPNNEQFF; abundance: .; j_gene: TRBJ2-1; len: 15; d_gene: .; v_gene: TRBV24-1
CDR3nt: TGTGCCAGCAGTGACTCGGGACAGCTCAATGAGCAGTTCTTC; CDR3aa: CASSDSGQLNEQFF; abundance: .; j_gene: TRBJ2-1; len: 14; d_gene: TRBD1; v_gene: TRBV25-1
CDR3nt: TGTGCCATCAGTGAGGGGAAGCAGTTCTTC; CDR3aa: CAISEGKQFF; abundance: .; j_gene: TRBJ2-1; len: 10; d_gene: .; v_gene: TRBV10-3
CDR3nt: TGTGCCAGCCGGGGGCTCGCCACTTCCACAGATACGCAGTATTTT; CDR3aa: CASRGLATSTDTQYF; abundance: few; j_gene: TRBJ2-3; len: 15; d_gene: .; v_gene: TRBV6-1
CDR3nt: TGTGCCAGTAGTACGGGACTAGCGGATAGGGAGACCCAGTACTTC; CDR3aa: CASSTGLADRETQYF; abundance: few; j_gene: TRBJ2-5; len: 15; d_gene: TRBD2; v_gene: TRBV19
CDR3nt: TGTGCCAGCAGTTTGACGTTTACGCAGTATTTT; CDR3aa: CASSLTFTQYF; abundance: many; j_gene: TRBJ2-3; len: 11; d_gene: .; v_gene: TRBV12-3/TRBV12-4
CDR3nt: TGTGCCAGCAGCGCTAGACCCGAAGAGACCCAGTACTTC; CDR3aa: CASSARPEETQYF; abundance: .; j_gene: TRBJ2-5; len: 13; d_gene: .; v_gene: TRBV9
CDR3nt: TGTGCCAGCAGTTACTCGAACCCCGCAGCCTGGTACAATGAGCAGTTCTTC; CDR3aa: CASSYSNPAAWYNEQFF; abundance: few; j_gene: TRBJ2-1; len: 17; d_gene: .; v_gene: TRBV6-5
CDR3nt: TGTGCCAGCAGCCCGGACCGGCCCAACAAAAACATTCAGTACTTC; CDR3aa: CASSPDRPNKNIQYF; abundance: .; j_gene: TRBJ2-4; len: 15; d_gene: .; v_gene: TRBV11-2
CDR3nt: TGTGCCAGCAGCTTAGATGCCCCGGCTGAGCAGTTCTTC; CDR3aa: CASSLDAPAEQFF; abundance: many; j_gene: TRBJ2-1; len: 13; d_gene: .; v_gene: TRBV7-2
CDR3nt: TGTGCCAGCTCCACGGCAGGGTCCGGCTACACCTTC; CDR3aa: CASSTAGSGYTF; abundance: .; j_gene: TRBJ1-2; len: 12; d_gene: .; v_gene: TRBV18
CDR3nt: TGTGCCAGCAGTTCCGGGACACCTAATCAGCCCCAGCATTTT; CDR3aa: CASSSGTPNQPQHF; abundance: .; j_gene: TRBJ1-5; len: 14; d_gene: .; v_gene: TRBV7-2
CDR3nt: TGTGCCAGCAGCCCCCGGGTAGCGGGGGTCCGGGGAGAGCAGTTCTTC; CDR3aa: CASSPRVAGVRGEQFF; abundance: .; j_gene: TRBJ2-1; len: 16; d_gene: TRBD2; v_gene: TRBV7-8
CDR3nt: TGTGCCAGCAGCTTGGAACAGGGTATCTCTTTGGGTGAGCAGTTCTTC; CDR3aa: CASSLEQGISLGEQFF; abundance: many; j_gene: TRBJ2-1; len: 16; d_gene: .; v_gene: TRBV5-6
CDR3nt: TGTGCCAGCAGCCGAACTAGCGGGAGAGGAGCCGAGCAGTACTTC; CDR3aa: CASSRTSGRGAEQYF; abundance: .; j_gene: TRBJ2-7; len: 15; d_gene: TRBD2; v_gene: TRBV7-2
CDR3nt: TGTGCCAGCAAGCGAGCGACTAGCGAGACCTACGAGCAGTACTTC; CDR3aa: CASKRATSETYEQYF; abundance: few; j_gene: TRBJ2-7; len: 15; d_gene: TRBD2; v_gene: TRBV6-1
CDR3nt: TGTGCCATCAGTGAGTCCGACAGGGTCGGTGGCTACACCTTC; CDR3aa: CAISESDRVGGYTF; abundance: few; j_gene: TRBJ1-2; len: 14; d_gene: TRBD1; v_gene: TRBV10-3
CDR3nt: TGTGCCACTCAGGGGGTCCACGAGCAGTACTTC; CDR3aa: CATQGVHEQYF; abundance: few; j_gene: TRBJ2-7; len: 11; d_gene: TRBD1; v_gene: TRBV7-9
CDR3nt: TGTGCCAGCAGTTATGCCGATATTGAAGATACGCAGTATTTT; CDR3aa: CASSYADIEDTQYF; abundance: .; j_gene: TRBJ2-3; len: 14; d_gene: .; v_gene: TRBV6-5
CDR3nt: TGTGCCAGCAGTTTGGGCAGGGCCAACACCGGGGAGCTGTTTTTT; CDR3aa: CASSLGRANTGELFF; abundance: many; j_gene: TRBJ2-2; len: 15; d_gene: .; v_gene: TRBV12-3/TRBV12-4
CDR3nt: TGTGCCAGCTCACCTTTGGAAACCGGGACAGGGTCCTACGAGCAGTACTTC; CDR3aa: CASSPLETGTGSYEQYF; abundance: many; j_gene: TRBJ2-7; len: 17; d_gene: TRBD1; v_gene: TRBV18
CDR3nt: TGTGCCAGCAGCGCCCCCGAGAGCGGGAGCTCCTACAATGAGCAGTTCTTC; CDR3aa: CASSAPESGSSYNEQFF; abundance: many; j_gene: TRBJ2-1; len: 17; d_gene: TRBD2; v_gene: TRBV2
CDR3nt: TGTGCCATCAGTGGACGGGAGAGATACGAGCAGTACTTC; CDR3aa: CAISGRERYEQYF; abundance: many; j_gene: TRBJ2-7; len: 13; d_gene: .; v_gene: TRBV10-3
CDR3nt: TGCAGTGCCGGTTCGGGCTCCGGTGCATCACCCCTCCACTTT; CDR3aa: CSAGSGSGASPLHF; abundance: many; j_gene: TRBJ1-6; len: 14; d_gene: .; v_gene: TRBV20-1
CDR3nt: TGTGCCAGCAGAAGACTAGCGGGAGTATCCGGGGAGCTGTTTTTT; CDR3aa: CASRRLAGVSGELFF; abundance: .; j_gene: TRBJ2-2; len: 15; d_gene: TRBD2; v_gene: TRBV7-2
CDR3nt: TGTGCCAGCAGCGACAGCGGGGAGCTGTTTTTT; CDR3aa: CASSDSGELFF; abundance: many; j_gene: TRBJ2-2; len: 11; d_gene: .; v_gene: TRBV6-2/TRBV6-3
CDR3nt: TGTGCCAGCAGCCAAGATTTCGCGGGAGAGGCCTACAATGAGCAGTTCTTC; CDR3aa: CASSQDFAGEAYNEQFF; abundance: few; j_gene: TRBJ2-1; len: 17; d_gene: TRBD2; v_gene: TRBV3-1
CDR3nt: TGTGCCAGCTCACCAATTCGGCAGGGCGCCAAAAACATTCAGTACTTC; CDR3aa: CASSPIRQGAKNIQYF; abundance: few; j_gene: TRBJ2-4; len: 16; d_gene: .; v_gene: TRBV18
CDR3nt: TGTGCCAGCAGCCCCCAGGGGGGAGCTTTCTTT; CDR3aa: CASSPQGGAFF; abundance: .; j_gene: TRBJ1-1; len: 11; d_gene: TRBD1; v_gene: TRBV2
CDR3nt: TGTGCCAGCAGCTTAGATGGACCTGACAGTTACGAGCAGTACTTC; CDR3aa: CASSLDGPDSYEQYF; abundance: few; j_gene: TRBJ2-7; len: 15; d_gene: .; v_gene: TRBV7-9
CDR3nt: TGCAGTGCTAGAGATGGAGCGGGACGTCAAGAGACCCAGTACTTC; CDR3aa: CSARDGAGRQETQYF; abundance: few; j_gene: TRBJ2-5; len: 15; d_gene: TRBD2; v_gene: TRBV20-1
CDR3nt: TGCGCCAGCAGCACCGGACAGGGGTATGACACTGAGCAGTTCTTC; CDR3aa: CASSTGQGYDTEQFF; abundance: many; j_gene: TRBJ2-1; len: 15; d_gene: TRBD1; v_gene: TRBV5-1
CDR3nt: TGTGCCAGCTCACTCGACTACGTCAATGAGCAGTTCTTC; CDR3aa: CASSLDYVNEQFF; abundance: few; j_gene: TRBJ2-1; len: 13; d_gene: .; v_gene: TRBV18
CDR3nt: TGTGCCAGCAGCCCATCCCCAGGGGGAGGCTACACCTTC; CDR3aa: CASSPSPGGGYTF; abundance: .; j_gene: TRBJ1-2; len: 13; d_gene: TRBD1; v_gene: TRBV7-3
CDR3nt: TGTGCCAGCACCCGGGGGGTTTCTTCCTACGAGCAGTACTTC; CDR3aa: CASTRGVSSYEQYF; abundance: .; j_gene: TRBJ2-7; len: 14; d_gene: TRBD2; v_gene: TRBV12-3/TRBV12-4